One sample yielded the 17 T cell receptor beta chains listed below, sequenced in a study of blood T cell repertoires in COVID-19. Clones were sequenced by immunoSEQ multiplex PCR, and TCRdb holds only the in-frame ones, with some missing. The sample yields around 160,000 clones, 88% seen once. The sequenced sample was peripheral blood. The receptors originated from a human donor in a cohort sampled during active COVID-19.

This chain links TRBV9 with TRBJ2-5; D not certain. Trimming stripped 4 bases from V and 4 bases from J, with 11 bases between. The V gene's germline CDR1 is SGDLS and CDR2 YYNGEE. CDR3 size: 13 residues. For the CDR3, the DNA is TGTGCCAGCAGCCAGGTTGTGGGAGAGACCCAGTACTTC. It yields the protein CASSQVVGETQYF.

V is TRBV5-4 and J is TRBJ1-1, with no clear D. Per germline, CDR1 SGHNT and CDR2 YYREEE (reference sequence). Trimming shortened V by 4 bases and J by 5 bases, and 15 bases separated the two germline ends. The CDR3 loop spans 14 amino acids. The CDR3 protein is CASSREVSGTEAFF. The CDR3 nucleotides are TGTGCCAGCAGCCGGGAGGTATCGGGGACTGAAGCTTTCTTT.

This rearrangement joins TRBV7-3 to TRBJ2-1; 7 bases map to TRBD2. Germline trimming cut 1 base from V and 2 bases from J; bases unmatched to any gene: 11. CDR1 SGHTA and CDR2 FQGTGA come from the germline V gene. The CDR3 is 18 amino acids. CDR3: CASSLNWGGAFTYNEQFF. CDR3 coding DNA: TGTGCCAGCAGCTTAAATTGGGGAGGGGCATTCACCTACAATGAGCAGTTCTTC.

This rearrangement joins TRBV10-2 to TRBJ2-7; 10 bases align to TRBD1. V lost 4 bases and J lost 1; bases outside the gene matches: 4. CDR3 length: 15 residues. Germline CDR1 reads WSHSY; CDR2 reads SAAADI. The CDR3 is CASSAPGQGSYEQYF. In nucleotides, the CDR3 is TGCGCCAGCAGTGCTCCGGGACAGGGGTCCTACGAGCAGTACTTC.

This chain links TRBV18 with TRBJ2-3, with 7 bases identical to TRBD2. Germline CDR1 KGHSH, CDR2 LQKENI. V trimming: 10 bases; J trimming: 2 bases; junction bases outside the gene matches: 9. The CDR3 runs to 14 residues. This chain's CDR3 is CATTSNTNTDTQYF. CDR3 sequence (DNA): TGTGCCACGACTAGCAATACAAACACAGATACGCAGTATTTT.

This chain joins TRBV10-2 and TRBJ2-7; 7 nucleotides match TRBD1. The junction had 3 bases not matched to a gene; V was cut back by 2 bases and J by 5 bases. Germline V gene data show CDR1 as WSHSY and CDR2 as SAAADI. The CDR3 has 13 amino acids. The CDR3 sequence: CASSEPGGDEQYF. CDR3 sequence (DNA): TGCGCCAGCAGTGAGCCAGGGGGAGACGAGCAGTACTTC.

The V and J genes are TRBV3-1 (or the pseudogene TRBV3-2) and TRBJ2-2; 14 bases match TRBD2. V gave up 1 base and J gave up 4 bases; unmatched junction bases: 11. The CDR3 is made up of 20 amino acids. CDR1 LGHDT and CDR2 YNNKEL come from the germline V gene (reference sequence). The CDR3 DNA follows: TGTGCCAGCAGCCAAGCGGGACTAGCGGGAGTTGATGAATTCACCGGGGAGCTGTTTTTT. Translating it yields CASSQAGLAGVDEFTGELFF.

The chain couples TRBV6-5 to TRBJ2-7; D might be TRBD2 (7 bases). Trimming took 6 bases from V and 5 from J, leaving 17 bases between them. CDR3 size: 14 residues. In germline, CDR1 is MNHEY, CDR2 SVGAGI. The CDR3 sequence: CASRTRREGDEQYF. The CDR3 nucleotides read TGTGCCAGCAGAACGAGGAGGGAGGGGGACGAGCAGTACTTC.

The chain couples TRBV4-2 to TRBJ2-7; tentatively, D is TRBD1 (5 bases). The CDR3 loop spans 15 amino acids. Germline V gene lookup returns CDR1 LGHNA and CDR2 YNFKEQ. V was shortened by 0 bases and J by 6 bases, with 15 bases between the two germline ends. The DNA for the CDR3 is TGTGCCAGCAGCCAAGATCAGGGCTTGAGGAGCGAGCAGTACTTC. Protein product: CASSQDQGLRSEQYF.

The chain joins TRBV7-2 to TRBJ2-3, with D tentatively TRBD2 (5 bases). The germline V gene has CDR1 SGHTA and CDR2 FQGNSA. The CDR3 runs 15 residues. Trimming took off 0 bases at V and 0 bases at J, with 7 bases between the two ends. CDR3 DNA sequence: TGTGCCAGCAGCTTAGCCGGGGATAGCACAGATACGCAGTATTTT. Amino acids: CASSLAGDSTDTQYF.

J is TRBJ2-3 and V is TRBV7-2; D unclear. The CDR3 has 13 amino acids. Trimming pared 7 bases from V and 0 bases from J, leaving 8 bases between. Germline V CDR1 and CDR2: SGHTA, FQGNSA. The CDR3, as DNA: TGTGCCAGCAATTATCCTAGCACAGATACGCAGTATTTT. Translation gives CASNYPSTDTQYF.

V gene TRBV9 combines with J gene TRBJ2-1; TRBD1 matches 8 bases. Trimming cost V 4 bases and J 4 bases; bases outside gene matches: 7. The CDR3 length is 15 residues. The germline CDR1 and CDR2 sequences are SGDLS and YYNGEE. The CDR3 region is CASSPRQGTYNEQFF. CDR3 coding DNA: TGTGCCAGCAGCCCAAGACAGGGGACATACAATGAGCAGTTCTTC.

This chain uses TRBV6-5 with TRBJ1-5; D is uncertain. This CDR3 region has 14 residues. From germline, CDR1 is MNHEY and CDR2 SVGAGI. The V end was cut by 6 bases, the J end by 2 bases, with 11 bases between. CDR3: CASSSMRGNQPQHF. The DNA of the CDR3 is TGTGCCAGCAGCAGTATGAGGGGCAATCAGCCCCAGCATTTT.

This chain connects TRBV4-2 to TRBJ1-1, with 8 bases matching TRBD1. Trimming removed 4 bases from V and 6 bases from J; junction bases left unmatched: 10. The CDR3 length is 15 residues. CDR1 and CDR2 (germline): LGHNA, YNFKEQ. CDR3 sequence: CASSLTGDSGAEAFF. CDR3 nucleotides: TGTGCCAGCAGCCTGACAGGGGATAGTGGCGCTGAAGCTTTCTTT.

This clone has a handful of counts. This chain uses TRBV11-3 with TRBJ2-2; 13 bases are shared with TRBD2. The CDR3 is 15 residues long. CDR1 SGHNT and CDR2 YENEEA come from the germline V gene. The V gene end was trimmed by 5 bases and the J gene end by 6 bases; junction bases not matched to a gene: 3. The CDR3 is CASSIGLAGAGELFF. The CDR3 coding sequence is TGTGCCAGCAGCATAGGACTAGCGGGAGCCGGGGAGCTGTTTTTT.

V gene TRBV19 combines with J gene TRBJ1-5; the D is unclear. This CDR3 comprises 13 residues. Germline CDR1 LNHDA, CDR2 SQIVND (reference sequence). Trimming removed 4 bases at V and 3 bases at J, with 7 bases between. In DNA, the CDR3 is TGTGCCAGTAGTAGCAGTCTCAATCAGCCCCAGCATTTT. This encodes CASSSSLNQPQHF.

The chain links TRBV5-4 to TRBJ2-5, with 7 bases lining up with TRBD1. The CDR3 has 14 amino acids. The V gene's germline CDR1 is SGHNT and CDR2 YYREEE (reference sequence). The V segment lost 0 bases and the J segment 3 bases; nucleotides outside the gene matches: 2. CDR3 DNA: TGTGCCAGCAGCTTGGACAGGGGAGAAGAGACCCAGTACTTC. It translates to CASSLDRGEETQYF. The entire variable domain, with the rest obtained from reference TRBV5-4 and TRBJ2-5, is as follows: ETGVTQSPTHLIKTRGQQVTLRCSSQSGHNTVSWYQQALGQGPQFIFQYYREEENGRGNFPPRFSGLQFPNYSSELNVNALELDDSALYLCASSLDRGEETQYFGPGTRLLVL.